Below are 21 T cell receptor beta chains sequenced from a single sample in a study of blood T cell repertoires in COVID-19. This table comes from immunoSEQ multiplex PCR, and its TCRdb copy is limited to in-frame clones, with some not included. The data show over 150,000 clones, more than 75% seen once. Sequenced sample: peripheral blood. All receptors come from a man aged 60 to 75 with COVID-19, enrolled during active disease.

The V gene is TRBV3-1 (or the pseudogene TRBV3-2), the J gene TRBJ1-1; D perhaps matches TRBD1 (6 bases). Germline V gene lookup returns CDR1 LGHDT and CDR2 YNNKEL (reference sequence). This CDR3 has 14 amino acids. Trimming shortened V by 1 base and J by 4 bases, and 10 bases separated the two germline ends. The CDR3 region has the DNA TGTGCCAGCAGCCAAGTACAGGGAAGCACTGAAGCTTTCTTT. This codes for CASSQVQGSTEAFF.

In DNA form, the CDR3 reads TGTGCCAGCAGGTCAGGGATTGGGACTGAAGCTTTCTTT. This gives the protein CASRSGIGTEAFF. The rearrangement uses TRBV5-6 and TRBJ1-1; weak D call: TRBD1 (5 bases). Germline-derived CDR1 and CDR2 are SGHDT and YYEEEE. Deletions cut 5 bases from V and 5 bases from J, with 13 bases between. The CDR3 has 13 residues.

The V and J genes are TRBV5-6 and TRBJ2-7; D possibly corresponds to TRBD1 (6 bases). The CDR3 contains 13 residues. In germline, CDR1 is SGHDT, CDR2 YYEEEE. V lost 3 bases and J 0 bases, leaving 7 bases between the germline ends. The CDR3: CASSWDTSYEQYF. CDR3 coding DNA: TGTGCCAGCAGCTGGGACACCTCCTACGAGCAGTACTTC.

The CDR3 nucleotides are TGCGCCAGCAGCTTGGCCCTCCAAGAGACCGGGGACCAGTACTTC. Protein: CASSLALQETGDQYF. This chain links TRBV5-1 with TRBJ2-5, with a weak D call TRBD2 (5 bases). CDR3 size: 15 residues. Germline assignment: CDR1 SGHRS and CDR2 YFSETQ. Trimming removed 0 bases from V and 10 bases from J, with 19 bases in between.

The rearrangement uses TRBV9 and TRBJ2-5; D perhaps matches TRBD1 (5 bases). The length of the CDR3 is 14 residues. Trimming cost V 3 bases and J 5 bases, with 14 bases left between them. Germline V gene data show CDR1 as SGDLS and CDR2 as YYNGEE. This CDR3 is CASSGQGMRETQYF. The CDR3 DNA sequence: TGTGCCAGCAGCGGGCAGGGTATGAGGGAGACCCAGTACTTC.

The genes are TRBV6-5 and TRBJ1-2; 11 nucleotides match TRBD1. The CDR3 loop spans 15 amino acids. Germline loops: CDR1 MNHEY, CDR2 SVGAGI. V lost 6 bases and J lost 4; bases outside the gene matches: 7. CDR3 residues: CASSYRDRGIYGYTF. The DNA of the CDR3 is TGTGCCAGCAGCTATCGGGACAGGGGGATCTATGGCTACACCTTC.

The V and J genes are TRBV5-5 and TRBJ2-5; TRBD1 aligns across 10 bases. V shed 0 bases, J shed 5 bases, and the junction held 4 bases outside the gene matches. The V gene's germline CDR1 is SGHKS and CDR2 YYEKEE (reference sequence). The CDR3 sequence is 15 residues long. As DNA, the CDR3 is TGTGCCAGCAGCTTGGGGGGGACAGGGGCGGAGACCCAGTACTTC. As protein: CASSLGGTGAETQYF. Full variable domain (rest looked up from reference TRBV5-5 and TRBJ2-5): DAGVTQSPTHLIKTRGQQVTLRCSPISGHKSVSWYQQVLGQGPQFIFQYYEKEERGRGNFPDRFSARQFPNYSSELNVNALLLGDSALYLCASSLGGTGAETQYFGPGTRLLVL.

The rearrangement uses TRBV6-6 and TRBJ1-5, with 12 bases matching TRBD1. The V gene end was trimmed by 5 bases and the J gene end by 2 bases; junction bases not matched to a gene: 7. Germline V gene data show CDR1 as MNHNY and CDR2 as SVGAGI (reference sequence). The CDR3 sequence is 17 residues long. The CDR3 DNA reads as TGTGCCAGCAGTCTCCCCCGGGACAGGGGGCGCAATCAGCCCCAGCATTTT. This translates into CASSLPRDRGRNQPQHF.

The chain couples TRBV6-2 or TRBV6-3 to TRBJ2-7, with 10 bases lining up with TRBD2. With 2 bases clipped from V and 4 bases from J, the junction kept 5 bases outside the gene matches. Looked up from germline, CDR1 is MNHEY and CDR2 is SVGEGT. This CDR3 spans 15 amino acids. The CDR3 DNA sequence: TGTGCCAGCAGTTACCCCCCTAGCGGGAGATACGAGCAGTACTTC. As protein: CASSYPPSGRYEQYF.

This chain joins TRBV5-1 and TRBJ2-7; TRBD1 aligns across 8 bases. Losses at the gene ends were 4 bases for V and 0 bases for J; bases not matched to a gene: 6. The CDR3 has 15 residues. The germline V gene has CDR1 SGHRS and CDR2 YFSETQ. CDR3 bases: TGCGCCAGCAGCAACCGGGACAGGACCTCCTACGAGCAGTACTTC. This translates into CASSNRDRTSYEQYF.

The chain is built from TRBV4-2 and TRBJ1-5; weak D call: TRBD1 (5 bases). Germline V CDR1 and CDR2: LGHNA, YNFKEQ. The CDR3 contains 14 residues. V was trimmed by 4 bases and J by 0 bases, leaving 7 bases between them. This CDR3 reads CASSPGDSNQPQHF. Here the CDR3 DNA reads TGTGCCAGCAGCCCGGGGGATAGCAATCAGCCCCAGCATTTT.

J is TRBJ1-2 and V is TRBV3-1 (or the pseudogene TRBV3-2); 8 bases fit TRBD1. This CDR3 comprises 14 residues. V gave up 1 base and J gave up 4 bases; unmatched junction bases: 2. Germline V gene sequence: CDR1 LGHDT, CDR2 YNNKEL (reference sequence). The CDR3 DNA sequence: TGTGCCAGCAGCCAAGGAGGGACAGGCTATGGCTACACCTTC. Translation: CASSQGGTGYGYTF.

This clone came up a few times. The chain combines TRBV7-3 with TRBJ2-3, with 9 bases matching TRBD2. Germline lookup yields CDR1 SGHTA and CDR2 FQGTGA. The CDR3 extends over 16 amino acids. Trimming at V came to 0 bases and at J to 3 bases, leaving 4 bases not matched to a gene. The CDR3 sequence is CASSLTAGGPTDTQYF. The CDR3 nucleotides read TGTGCCAGCAGCTTAACCGCGGGGGGGCCAACAGATACGCAGTATTTT.

The chain links TRBV7-9 to TRBJ2-7; maybe TRBD2 (5 bases). The V end lost 5 bases, the J end lost 2 bases, and 16 bases lay between the germline ends. Looked up from germline, CDR1 is SEHNR and CDR2 is FQNEAQ (reference sequence). This CDR3 comprises 15 residues. The CDR3 protein is CASSQPGSQTYEQYF. DNA for the CDR3: TGTGCCAGCAGCCAACCGGGATCCCAAACCTACGAGCAGTACTTC.

This chain joins TRBV6-5 and TRBJ1-2; 10 bases are a match to TRBD1. The CDR3 runs 14 residues. Germline CDR1 reads MNHEY; CDR2 reads SVGAGI. J gave up 2 bases and V 6 bases, and 3 bases lay outside the gene matches. The CDR3 DNA is TGTGCCAGCAGAGAGGACAGGGGGAACTATGGCTACACCTTC. It translates to CASREDRGNYGYTF.

The chain is built from TRBV6-5 and TRBJ1-6; D is unclear. This CDR3 is built from 14 residues. The ends were cut back, 7 bases at V and 13 bases at J, with 20 bases in the middle. CDR1 is MNHEY, CDR2 SVGAGI, per germline. CDR3 sequence: CASNQLVVLGPLHF. The CDR3 DNA is TGTGCCAGCAACCAACTTGTGGTCCTCGGGCCCCTCCACTTT.

This chain links TRBV19 with TRBJ2-3, with 8 bases fitting TRBD1. The germline V gene has CDR1 LNHDA and CDR2 SQIVND (reference sequence). J was trimmed by 0 bases and V by 5 bases; bases with no gene match: 7. This CDR3 is built from 16 residues. CDR3 nucleotides: TGTGCCAGTAGTCCCGCGGGACAGGCCAGCACAGATACGCAGTATTTT. This encodes CASSPAGQASTDTQYF.

The chain employs TRBV5-6 and TRBJ1-2, with D perhaps matching TRBD1 (5 bases). Germline V gene lookup returns CDR1 SGHDT and CDR2 YYEEEE. There are 14 residues in the CDR3. V was shortened by 4 bases and J by 3 bases, with 13 bases between the two germline ends. CDR3 nucleotide sequence: TGTGCCAGCAGCATAAAACAGGATTACTATGGCTACACCTTC. This codes for CASSIKQDYYGYTF.

This chain links TRBV19 with TRBJ1-1, with 7 nucleotides matching TRBD1. After removal of 5 bases from V and 6 bases from J, the junction contained 6 bases not matched to a gene. Germline assignment: CDR1 LNHDA and CDR2 SQIVND (reference sequence). The CDR3 consists of 13 residues. CDR3 amino acids: CASSVDREAEAFF. CDR3 sequence (DNA): TGTGCCAGTAGTGTCGACAGGGAGGCTGAAGCTTTCTTT.

This chain joins TRBV5-1 and TRBJ1-6, with TRBD1 identical over 7 bases. After removal of 1 base from V and 10 bases from J, the junction contained 11 bases not matched to a gene. Per germline, CDR1 SGHRS and CDR2 YFSETQ. The CDR3 totals 16 residues. CDR3 sequence: CASSLTGASQTSPLHF. The CDR3 nucleotides are TGCGCCAGCAGCTTGACAGGGGCCTCGCAGACATCACCCCTCCACTTT.

CDR3 amino acids: CASSSPGTGNNYGYTF. CDR3 coding DNA: TGTGCCAGCAGTTCCCCCGGGACAGGGAACAACTATGGCTACACCTTC. The chain is built from TRBV28 and TRBJ1-2; 9 bases line up with TRBD1. Germline V gene sequence: CDR1 MDHEN, CDR2 SYDVKM. The CDR3 runs 16 residues. The junction had 8 bases not matched to a gene; V was cut back by 4 bases and J by 2 bases.